This T cell receptor beta chain was recorded in a study of blood T cell repertoires in COVID-19. Whole-study context: Both acute and convalescent COVID-19 samples were obtained from the United States, Italy and Spain. T cells, B-cell-depleted T cells, or PBMCs provided the cDNA or gDNA that served as material.

As handled by the study authors: For nucleated cells, counts were estimated from reference gene primer amplification. Only in-frame clones appear in the TCRdb table, and some are missing; sequencing was by immunoSEQ multiplex PCR. Clonal size and the V and J genes are those of that table, whereas D and trimming came from the DNA. The table has about 81,000 clones, 90% to 95% seen once. The CDR3 length is 16 residues. Germline trimming cut 5 bases from V and 5 bases from J; bases unmatched to any gene: 11. The germline V gene has CDR1 SGHTA and CDR2 FQGNSA. Sequenced sample: peripheral blood. The V and J genes are TRBV7-2 and TRBJ2-3; 9 bases align to TRBD2. This sequence originates from a human donor with active COVID-19. The donor label of this sample is uncertain. The CDR3 region has the DNA TGTGCCAGCAGCCCGGTCGCTAGCGGGGTGAGAGATACGCAGTATTTT. The encoded protein is CASSPVASGVRDTQYF.